The clone carrying this TCR beta chain was detected only once. This CDR3 spans 13 amino acids. The V end was cut by 2 bases, the J end by 5 bases, with 9 bases between. The V gene's germline CDR1 is MNHEY and CDR2 SMNVEV (reference sequence). The data derive from a study of blood T cell repertoires in COVID-19. Study at large: The United States, Italy and Spain supplied acute and convalescent COVID-19 samples. Sources were T cells, B-cell-depleted T cells, or PBMCs; the material itself was cDNA or gDNA.

Original data processing: Researchers report that nucleated cell counts were estimated from reference gene primer amplification. Assay used: immunoSEQ multiplex PCR; TCRdb lists only in-frame clones, some missing. Clone size and the V and J calls come from that table; the DNA yielded D and trimming. The sample has 160,000 or so clones; roughly 91% are singletons. The sequenced material came from peripheral blood. This TCR derives from a man aged 18 to 30 with acute or convalescent COVID-19. This chain links TRBV27 with TRBJ2-5, with unresolved D. The CDR3 loop is CASSLLDKETQYF. CDR3 DNA sequence: TGTGCCAGCAGTTTACTAGATAAGGAGACCCAGTACTTC.